A selection of T cell receptor beta chains follows, all from one sample in a study of shared clonotypes between healthy human individuals. Sequencing used immunoSEQ multiplex PCR; TCRdb keeps in-frame clones, though not all of them. The profile shows around 1.6 million clones, nearly 99% of them singletons. Sequencing was carried out using naive CD4+ T cells sorted from blood. The receptors were gathered from a man under 40 in good health. The CDR3 runs from the conserved cysteine through the conserved F or W. The order of the fields is J gene, V gene, D gene, CDR3 protein. The D gene is left open where the match is weak.

TRBJ1-2,TRBV7-2,NA,CASSPGHQVTIF
TRBJ2-5,TRBV28,NA,CASSLQQETQYF
TRBJ1-5,TRBV5-1,NA,CASSLGGKEQPQHF
TRBJ1-2,TRBV5-1,NA,CASSLTNGGDYGYTF
TRBJ1-2,TRBV2,TRBD1,CASSPGTDGYTF
TRBJ1-3,TRBV18,NA,CASSPLGGISGNTIYF
TRBJ2-7,TRBV9,NA,CASSVGDPNYEQYF
TRBJ1-1,TRBV2,NA,CASSEWGGDTEAFF
TRBJ1-2,TRBV28,NA,CASSLRDGDGYTF
TRBJ2-1,TRBV5-1,NA,CASSLRGNSYNEQFF
TRBJ2-7,TRBV6-4,TRBD2,CASSSSGNGEQYF
TRBJ2-5,TRBV10-3,NA,CAISGRTDVGETQYF
TRBJ2-7,TRBV5-1,TRBD2,CASSLTTSGYEQYF
TRBJ2-1,TRBV28,NA,CASSLSGGPSYNEQFF
TRBJ2-5,TRBV5-1,NA,CASLREGRRETQYF
TRBJ1-1,TRBV7-2,NA,CASSLQQGANTEAFF
TRBJ2-3,TRBV19,TRBD2,CASSIKGGRRTDTQYF
TRBJ2-7,TRBV18,NA,CASSLAGGFPSYEQYF
TRBJ2-3,TRBV11-2,TRBD1,CASSSRTGALSTDTQYF
TRBJ2-7,TRBV6-1,NA,CASTPDGKRYYEQYF
TRBJ1-5,TRBV25-1,NA,CASSDPRAPGWPQHF
TRBJ2-2,TRBV5-1,NA,CASSLRIASTGELFF
TRBJ2-7,TRBV10-2,TRBD2,CASRETSGEGYEQYF
TRBJ1-4,TRBV18,NA,CASSTGGREKLFF
TRBJ2-7,TRBV7-8,NA,CASSLISRDSREQYF
TRBJ2-7,TRBV5-1,NA,CASSRGAGLSYEQYF
TRBJ2-1,TRBV7-8,NA,CASSHPLTQTALDEQFF
TRBJ2-2,TRBV5-4,NA,CASSIDRTNTGELFF
TRBJ2-6,TRBV27,TRBD1,CASSSTGASGANVLTF
TRBJ1-4,TRBV18,NA,CASSFQGTSEKLFF
TRBJ2-1,TRBV9,TRBD2,CASSPGRAAGGLVNEQFF
TRBJ2-2,TRBV4-3,TRBD2,CASSQDGTSGRGNTGELFF
TRBJ2-1,TRBV6-1,NA,CASSVQWGWLFF
TRBJ2-7,TRBV5-1,NA,CASSLGESYEQYF
TRBJ1-1,TRBV30,NA,CAWSVGGPSYTEAFF
TRBJ2-1,TRBV18,NA,CASAQGIGANEQFF
TRBJ2-1,TRBV13,TRBD2,CASSLGRRSGAYYNEQFF
TRBJ2-7,TRBV4-1,NA,CASSQESWGDNYEQYF
TRBJ2-7,TRBV7-9,NA,CASSQVAGGGYEQYF
TRBJ1-2,TRBV30,NA,CAWTVRDDLDGYTF
TRBJ1-5,TRBV7-9,NA,CASSLSGASNQPQHF
TRBJ2-1,TRBV5-4,TRBD2,CASRKTSGSSEQFF
TRBJ2-4,TRBV28,NA,CASSPPLRGSNIQYF
TRBJ2-7,TRBV7-2,NA,CASSTSVYYEQYF
TRBJ2-3,TRBV27,NA,CASSKAQGPPETDTQYF
TRBJ2-6,TRBV11-2,NA,CASSLAPSGANVLTF
TRBJ1-3,TRBV7-6,NA,CASSLRVSGNTIYF
TRBJ1-1,TRBV5-6,NA,CASSSQQGRMNTEAFF
TRBJ2-1,TRBV11-2,NA,CASSLHKTGGYNEQFF
TRBJ2-3,TRBV18,TRBD1,CASSPLSTGGRSDTQYF
TRBJ1-3,TRBV7-2,NA,CASSIRDLSGNTIYF
TRBJ2-1,TRBV6-1,TRBD2,CASSEALSGGLNEQFF
TRBJ2-1,TRBV5-1,NA,CASSLAYEWGRTFNEQFF
TRBJ1-1,TRBV7-2,TRBD1,CASSPGQGSGTEAFF
TRBJ2-1,TRBV14,NA,CASSQVGLRDAYNEQFF